This T cell receptor (beta chain) was retrieved from a study of blood T cell repertoires in COVID-19. Study overall: There were acute and convalescent COVID-19 samples, and they came from the United States, Italy and Spain. PBMCs, B-cell-depleted T cells, or T cells were the source of the cDNA or gDNA that made up the material.

Measured with immunoSEQ multiplex PCR; TCRdb has only the in-frame clones, and not every one. The sample yields about 190,000 clones, about 87% seen once. The CDR3 totals 15 residues. The germline V gene encodes CDR1 LGHNA and CDR2 YSLEER. V gave up 3 bases and J gave up 6 bases; unmatched junction bases: 7. This sequence joins TRBV4-3 and TRBJ1-4; 7 bases are a match to TRBD1. This receptor was obtained from a young woman who had recovered from COVID-19. Sequenced sample: peripheral blood. This chain's CDR3 is CASSQNRDSDEKLFF. DNA for the CDR3: TGCGCCAGCAGCCAGAACCGGGACAGCGATGAAAAACTGTTTTTT.